These 4 T cell receptor beta chains share one sample of origin, sequenced in a study of shared clonotypes between healthy human individuals. Assay used: immunoSEQ multiplex PCR; TCRdb lists only in-frame clones, some missing. This table holds some 1,900,000 clones, approximately 94% found once. The naive CD8 population came from CD45RO-negative cells selected for CCR7, without terminally differentiated effector memory CD45RA+ cells. Sequences were obtained from naive CD8+ T cells sorted from blood. The receptors originated from a man between 18 and 29 years old in good health.

As to this clone: The same CDR3 is also encoded by other DNA sequences in this sample. The chain is built from TRBV9 and TRBJ2-1, with TRBD2 matching 9 bases. This CDR3 has 13 amino acids. The germline CDR1 and CDR2 sequences are SGDLS and YYNGEE. V was clipped by 2 bases and J by 10 bases; unmatched bases: 4. The CDR3 loop is CASSVGLAYEQFF. In DNA, the CDR3 is TGTGCCAGCAGCGTGGGACTAGCTTACGAGCAGTTCTTC.

This clone was counted a single time. Other DNA sequences in the sample encode the same CDR3. V is TRBV18 and J is TRBJ1-1; TRBD1 is a possible D gene (5 bases). Germline-derived CDR1 and CDR2 are KGHSH and LQKENI. The V end was cut by 3 bases, the J end by 0 bases, with 5 bases between. The CDR3 is made up of 13 amino acids. This CDR3 is CASSPGLNTEAFF. CDR3 coding DNA: TGTGCCAGCTCACCGGGACTGAACACTGAAGCTTTCTTT.

This CDR3 is CASSSLTSPNYEQYF. CDR3 nucleotides: TGTGCCAGCAGCTCGTTGACTAGTCCCAACTACGAGCAGTACTTC. J is TRBJ2-7 and V is TRBV7-9, with a possible D match to TRBD2 (6 bases). V was clipped by 4 bases and J by 3 bases, with 16 bases between them. Per germline, CDR1 SEHNR and CDR2 FQNEAQ (reference sequence). This CDR3 spans 15 amino acids.

The chain uses TRBV7-9 and TRBJ2-2, with D perhaps TRBD1 (5 bases). The CDR3 runs to 16 residues. From germline, CDR1 is SEHNR and CDR2 FQNEAQ (reference sequence). V was clipped by 1 base and J by 0 bases, with 9 bases between them. The CDR3 reads CASSLVRTPNTGELFF. Written as DNA, the CDR3 is TGTGCCAGCAGCTTAGTGAGGACACCGAACACCGGGGAGCTGTTTTTT.